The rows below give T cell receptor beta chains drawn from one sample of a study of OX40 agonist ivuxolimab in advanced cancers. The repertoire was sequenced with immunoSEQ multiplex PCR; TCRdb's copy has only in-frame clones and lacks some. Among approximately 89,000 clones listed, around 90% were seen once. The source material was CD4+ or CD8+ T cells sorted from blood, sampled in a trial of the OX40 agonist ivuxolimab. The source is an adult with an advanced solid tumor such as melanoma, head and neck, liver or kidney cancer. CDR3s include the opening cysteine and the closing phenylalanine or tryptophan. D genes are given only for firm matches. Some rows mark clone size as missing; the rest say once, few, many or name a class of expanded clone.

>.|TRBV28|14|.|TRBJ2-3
CASSLRISTDTQYF
TGTGCCAGCAGTTTGAGGATTAGCACAGATACGCAGTATTTT
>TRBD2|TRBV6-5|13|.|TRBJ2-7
CASKGLAGEQQYF
TGTGCCAGCAAGGGACTAGCGGGAGAACAGCAGTACTTC
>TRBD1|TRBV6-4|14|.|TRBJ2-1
CASRGQGASNEQFF
TGTGCCAGCAGGGGACAGGGGGCGTCAAATGAGCAGTTCTTC
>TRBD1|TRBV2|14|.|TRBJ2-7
CASSATGLTYEQYF
TGTGCCAGCAGCGCGACAGGGTTAACATACGAGCAGTACTTC
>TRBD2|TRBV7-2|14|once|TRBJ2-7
CASTAGTSDYEQYF
TGTGCCAGCACCGCCGGGACTAGCGACTACGAGCAGTACTTC
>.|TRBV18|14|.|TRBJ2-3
CASSPPPQGDTQYF
TGTGCCAGCTCACCACCCCCGCAGGGAGATACGCAGTATTTT
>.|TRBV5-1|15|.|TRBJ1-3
CASSLVGSKGDTIYF
TGCGCCAGCAGCTTGGTTGGATCCAAGGGAGACACCATATATTTT
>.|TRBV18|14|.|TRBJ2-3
CASSPIAGSDTQYF
TGTGCCAGCTCACCAATCGCGGGGTCAGATACGCAGTATTTT
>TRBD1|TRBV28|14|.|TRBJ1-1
CASSPPPGQGEAFF
TGTGCCAGCAGTCCCCCCCCTGGACAGGGAGAAGCTTTCTTT
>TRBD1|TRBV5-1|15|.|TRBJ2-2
CASSLQGAGTGELFF
TGCGCCAGCAGCTTGCAGGGGGCAGGCACCGGGGAGCTGTTTTTT
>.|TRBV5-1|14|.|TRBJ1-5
CASSLGQSNQPQHF
TGCGCCAGCAGCTTGGGACAGAGCAATCAGCCCCAGCATTTT